The 27 T cell receptor beta chains presented below share a single source sample, sequenced in a study of blood T cells in healthy people across ages. Using a J-beta primer mix together with a sample-barcoded 5' primer, a second PCR was run for about 6 to 12 cycles. TCRdb used MiXCR to reprocess the 5' RACE reads, holding one entry per CDR3 protein. The data contain 1.5 million to 2 million distinct CDR3 sequences, around half of them singletons. The sample taken for sequencing was blood. All receptors come from a woman between 40 and 50 years old in good health.

The rearrangement uses TRBV7-2 and TRBJ2-7; 11 bases line up with TRBD2. Germline CDR1 reads SGHTA; CDR2 reads FQGNSA. The CDR3 runs to 16 residues. V dropped 4 bases and J dropped 6; count of bases not matched to a gene: 11. DNA for the CDR3: TGTGCCAGCAGCTCAATTAGCGGGGGGGCCGGGGGCGAGCAGTACTTC. This translates into CASSSISGGAGGEQYF.

The chain has TRBV24-1 and TRBJ2-5, with D perhaps matching TRBD2 (5 bases). Matching the DNA end better, TRBJ2-7 makes the J call doubtful. CDR3 length equals 16 residues. Germline V gives CDR1 KGHDR, CDR2 SFDVKD. The DNA of the CDR3 is TGTGCCACCAGTGATTCACCTGGACGGGGAACCTACGAGCAGTACTTC. As protein: CATSDSPGRGTYEQYF.

This clonotype was detected once. CDR3 protein: CASSNGHHEQYF. In DNA form, the CDR3 reads TGCGCCAGCAGTAACGGTCACCACGAGCAGTACTTC. The V gene is TRBV10-2, the J gene TRBJ2-7, with D hard to call. The CDR3 totals 12 residues. Germline-derived CDR1 and CDR2 are WSHSY and SAAADI. Trimming stripped 5 bases from V and 5 bases from J, with 10 bases between.

This clonotype was detected a few times. The chain couples TRBV24-1 to TRBJ2-5; tentatively, D is TRBD2 (5 bases). The germline CDR1 and CDR2 sequences are KGHDR and SFDVKD. The V and J ends lost 4 bases and 5 bases respectively, with 22 bases between them. This CDR3 region has 17 residues. CDR3: CATSDKDYTTHGETQYF. As DNA, the CDR3 is TGTGCCACCAGTGACAAAGACTATACCACCCATGGGGAGACCCAGTACTTC.

V gene TRBV5-1 combines with J gene TRBJ1-1; TRBD1 might be the D (6 bases). Germline CDR1 reads SGHRS; CDR2 reads YFSETQ. With 4 bases removed from V and 2 bases from J, the gap between germline ends came to 15 bases. The CDR3 spans 15 residues. The CDR3 DNA is TGCGCCAGCAGCGTACTGGGACAACTAAACACTGAAGCTTTCTTT. Its protein is CASSVLGQLNTEAFF.

The CDR3 DNA is TGTGCCAGCAGTGAAGGGCCAGGGAGCTCCTACGAGCAGTACTTC. As protein: CASSEGPGSSYEQYF. V is TRBV6-1 and J is TRBJ2-7, with D perhaps given as TRBD1 or TRBD2 (5 bases each). The CDR3 is 15 residues long. V was cut by 1 base and J by 0 bases, with 10 bases left in between. The V gene's germline CDR1 is MNHNS and CDR2 SASEGT.

This clonotype came up a few times. The CDR3 DNA is TGTGCCAGCAGCCCCCGACGGATCCTAGCCAAAAACATTCAGTACTTC. This gives the protein CASSPRRILAKNIQYF. This sequence joins TRBV7-9 and TRBJ2-4, with unresolved D. Trimming cost V 5 bases and J 0 bases, with 14 bases left between them. CDR1 is SEHNR, CDR2 FQNEAQ, per germline (reference sequence). This CDR3 has 16 residues.

CDR3 amino acids: CASSSRQGKGSYEQYF. CDR3 DNA sequence: TGTGCCAGCAGCTCGAGACAGGGAAAGGGCTCCTACGAGCAGTACTTC. The rearrangement links TRBV7-2 to TRBJ2-7; 7 nucleotides line up with TRBD1. The junction had 9 bases not matched to a gene; V was cut back by 4 bases and J by 0 bases. The CDR3 runs 16 residues. Per the germline V gene, CDR1 is SGHTA and CDR2 is FQGNSA.

This clonotype was counted a few times. The chain combines TRBV11-1 with TRBJ2-6; TRBD2 might be the D (5 bases). Germline V CDR1 and CDR2: SGHAT, FQDESV (reference sequence). The CDR3 is 19 residues long. Trimming removed 2 bases at V and 0 bases at J, with 17 bases between. The CDR3 DNA is TGTGCCAGCAGCTTATATCCCCCCGGTGGAGGCTCTGGGGCCAACGTCCTGACTTTC. Encoded protein: CASSLYPPGGGSGANVLTF.

This rearrangement joins TRBV24-1 to TRBJ2-3; TRBD2 matches at 11 bases. Germline CDR1 KGHDR, CDR2 SFDVKD. This CDR3 has 17 amino acids. The junction had 9 bases not matched to a gene; V was cut back by 0 bases and J by 8 bases. The CDR3 DNA sequence: TGTGCCACCAGTGATTTGACTAGCGGGGGAAGTAGCGGTACGCAGTATTTT. It is translated as CATSDLTSGGSSGTQYF.

This clonotype was found once. J is TRBJ2-1 and V is TRBV20-1, with 12 nucleotides matching TRBD2. From germline, CDR1 is DFQATT and CDR2 SNEGSKA (reference sequence). V lost 3 bases to trimming and J lost 10 bases; unmatched junction nucleotides: 7. The CDR3 extends over 14 amino acids. The CDR3 region is CSASSSGGAGEQFF. The CDR3 DNA reads TGCAGTGCTAGTTCTAGCGGGGGGGCAGGGGAGCAGTTCTTC.

The chain is built from TRBV12-3 or TRBV12-4 and TRBJ2-1; TRBD1 matches 7 bases. There are 13 residues in the CDR3. Unmatched junction bases numbered 11, after V lost 6 bases and J lost 12 bases. The CDR3 DNA sequence: TGTGCCAGCAGCTCAAGACAGGGCGCAGGGCAGTTCTTC. This gives the protein CASSSRQGAGQFF.

The genes are TRBV11-2 and TRBJ2-7; D remains ambiguous. V was cut by 5 bases and J by 3 bases, with 11 bases left in between. The V gene's germline CDR1 is SGHAT and CDR2 FQNNGV. CDR3 length equals 13 residues. CDR3 bases: TGTGCCAGCAGCATTTGGGAATACTACGAGCAGTACTTC. Its protein is CASSIWEYYEQYF.

This sequence joins TRBV4-3 and TRBJ1-2, with 7 bases that match TRBD1. This CDR3 region has 14 residues. Germline V gene sequence: CDR1 LGHNA, CDR2 YSLEER. With 2 bases clipped from V and 8 bases from J, the junction kept 8 bases outside the gene matches. In DNA form, the CDR3 reads TGCGCCAGCAGCCAACGGGGTACAGGGGTAGGCTACACCTTC. Protein product: CASSQRGTGVGYTF.

The chain carries TRBV7-2 and TRBJ2-7, with TRBD1 matching 8 bases. The CDR3 has 15 residues. Germline loops: CDR1 SGHTA, CDR2 FQGNSA. The V gene end was trimmed by 3 bases and the J gene end by 5 bases; junction bases not matched to a gene: 9. For the CDR3, the DNA is TGTGCCAGCAGCTTGGGAAGGACAGGGTACAACGAGCAGTACTTC. It translates to CASSLGRTGYNEQYF.

V is TRBV7-2 and J is TRBJ2-4, with a weak D call TRBD1 (6 bases). The DNA end favors TRBJ2-7, so the J call may be wrong. From germline, CDR1 is SGHTA and CDR2 FQGNSA. The CDR3 is 14 residues long. The chain's CDR3 is CASSTNKGVYEQYF. CDR3 coding DNA: TGTGCCAGCAGCACAAACAAGGGGGTCTACGAGCAGTACTTC.

The chain joins TRBV7-2 to TRBJ2-4; 9 positions agree with TRBD2. Trimming took 7 bases from V and 0 from J; bases not matched to a gene: 16. The CDR3 contains 19 residues. Germline values: CDR1 SGHTA, CDR2 FQGNSA. The CDR3 region has the DNA TGTGCCAGCACCAATTCAGGACTGGCGGGGGGGGGAGCCAAAAACATTCAGTACTTC. Translation gives CASTNSGLAGGGAKNIQYF.

The table lists this clonotype with a count of one. The chain uses TRBV13 and TRBJ1-1; possibly TRBD1 for D (5 bases). Trimming removed 5 bases at V and 4 bases at J, with 26 bases between. The CDR3 has 18 residues. Germline V CDR1 and CDR2: PRHDT, FYEKMQ (reference sequence). The DNA for the CDR3 is TGTGCCAGCAGCCCGAACCCGGCTGCGGAACGGGACGGCACTGAAGCTTTCTTT. Protein product: CASSPNPAAERDGTEAFF.

As to this clonotype: Germline is not matched at one junction end, which may reflect a read error. The J gene is TRBJ2-5, the V gene TRBV5-5; D possibly corresponds to TRBD1 (5 bases). The CDR3 length is 15 residues. Germline CDR1 SGHKS, CDR2 YYEKEE (reference sequence). The DNA of the CDR3 is TGTGCCGGCAGCCCGCAGGGCCTCGCCCAAGAGACCCAGTACTTC. Its translation is CAGSPQGLAQETQYF.

The chain couples TRBV9 to TRBJ1-4; D is possibly TRBD1 (6 bases). Germline V gene sequence: CDR1 SGDLS, CDR2 YYNGEE. Trimming removed 2 bases from V and 8 bases from J, with 13 bases in between. This CDR3 comprises 14 residues. The CDR3 coding sequence is TGTGCCAGCAGCGTCTCCGGGACAAGCGAAAAACTGTTTTTT. Translation gives CASSVSGTSEKLFF.

This clonotype was detected only a few times. The J gene is TRBJ2-5, the V gene TRBV7-2; 7 bases line up with TRBD1. This CDR3 contains 15 residues. V dropped 4 bases and J dropped 4; count of bases not matched to a gene: 9. Per germline, CDR1 SGHTA and CDR2 FQGNSA. The CDR3 reads CASSSDRDGRETQYF. The CDR3 DNA reads TGTGCCAGCAGCTCTGACAGGGATGGCAGAGAGACCCAGTACTTC. Complete variable domain (other parts from reference TRBV7-2 and TRBJ2-5): GAGVSQSPSNKVTEKGKDVELRCDPISGHTALYWYRQSLGQGLEFLIYFQGNSAPDKSGLPSDRFSAERTGGSVSTLTIQRTQQEDSAVYLCASSSDRDGRETQYFGPGTRLLVL.

Remarks on this clonotype: One end of the junction fails to match germline, which may point to a read error. The chain uses TRBV4-3 and TRBJ2-3; tentative D call: TRBD2 (6 bases). Per the germline V gene, CDR1 is LGHNA and CDR2 is YSLEER. The CDR3 runs to 15 residues. The CDR3 coding sequence is TGCGTCAGCAGCCAAGGTGGGCGGGACACAGATACGCAGTATTTT. Translated: CVSSQGGRDTDTQYF.

This chain connects TRBV6-6 to TRBJ2-7, with unresolved D. The J call is doubtful: the DNA matches TRBJ2-5 better. From germline, CDR1 is MNHNY and CDR2 SVGAGI (reference sequence). The CDR3 extends over 13 amino acids. The CDR3 protein is CASSYAQTETQYF. CDR3 nucleotide sequence: TGTGCCAGCAGTTACGCTCAGACAGAGACCCAGTACTTC.

The chain carries TRBV12-3 or TRBV12-4 and TRBJ1-5; D is unclear. Between the trimmed V and J ends, which lost 6 bases and 4 bases, there was a span of 16 bases. The CDR3 runs to 15 residues. The CDR3, as DNA: TGTGCCAGCAGGGCACAAGAGGCGGGGAATCAGCCCCAGCATTTT. Encoded protein: CASRAQEAGNQPQHF.

This clonotype was found a few times. V is TRBV7-9 and J is TRBJ2-3; D unresolved. Trimming left V 1 base short and J 2 bases short, with 10 bases between. This CDR3 spans 15 amino acids. The germline V gene has CDR1 SEHNR and CDR2 FQNEAQ (reference sequence). The CDR3 coding sequence is TGTGCCAGCAGCTTAGGAGGAGTCTTCACAGATACGCAGTATTTT. It yields the protein CASSLGGVFTDTQYF.

Notes on this clonotype: An end of the junction does not agree with germline; a read error may underlie this. The J gene is TRBJ2-3, the V gene TRBV12-5; D is undetermined. Germline CDR1 is LGHNT and CDR2 is FRNRAP. The length of the CDR3 is 14 residues. CDR3 loop: CASDLDRLADTQYF. CDR3 DNA sequence: TGTGCTAGTGATTTGGATCGACTTGCAGATACGCAGTATTTT.

The chain links TRBV21-1 to TRBJ2-7; the table calls TRBD1, which could not be checked here. TRBV21-1 is a known pseudogene. The CDR3 runs 17 residues. The CDR3 here is CASSCDRSQNLSYEQYF. The CDR3 DNA reads TGTGCCAGCAGCTGTGACAGGAGCCAGAATCTGTCCTACGAGCAGTACTTC.